The 30 T cell receptor beta chains presented below share a single source sample, sequenced in a study of blood T cell repertoires in COVID-19. Method: immunoSEQ multiplex PCR; TCRdb's copy keeps in-frame clones and lacks some. The table records about 140,000 clones, over 70% of them present only once. The sequencing sample was made of peripheral blood. The receptors were gathered from a woman in her forties or fifties with acute or convalescent COVID-19.

The chain is built from TRBV29-1 and TRBJ1-2; 9 bases are a match to TRBD1. J gave up 8 bases and V 1 base, and 5 bases lay outside the gene matches. This CDR3 spans 13 amino acids. The V gene's germline CDR1 is SQVTM and CDR2 ANQGSEA. The CDR3: CSVEGTGVLGYTF. Written as DNA, the CDR3 is TGCAGCGTTGAAGGGACAGGGGTTTTAGGCTACACCTTC.

The chain uses TRBV6-1 and TRBJ2-3, with a tentative D call TRBD1 (6 bases). Trimming left V 0 bases short and J 4 bases short, with 14 bases between. The CDR3 runs to 16 residues. Germline V gene lookup returns CDR1 MNHNS and CDR2 SASEGT. CDR3 nucleotides: TGTGCCAGCAGTGAAGCGGGGGCCCCAGCTGCAGATACGCAGTATTTT. This translates into CASSEAGAPAADTQYF.

This clone was counted once. The J gene is TRBJ1-1, the V gene TRBV7-9; a weak D match, TRBD1 (5 bases). CDR3 size: 17 residues. Germline CDR1 reads SEHNR; CDR2 reads FQNEAQ (reference sequence). V was trimmed by 6 bases and J by 0 bases, leaving 20 bases between them. Here the CDR3 reads CASSPRSGGSVNTEAFF. DNA for the CDR3: TGTGCCAGCAGTCCCAGGTCCGGGGGGTCCGTGAACACTGAAGCTTTCTTT.

This chain uses TRBV9 with TRBJ2-1; 7 bases match TRBD2. The V segment lost 1 base and the J segment 8 bases; nucleotides outside the gene matches: 6. Germline values: CDR1 SGDLS, CDR2 YYNGEE. CDR3 length equals 14 residues. CDR3 nucleotide sequence: TGTGCCAGCAGCGTAATAGGACTAGGCGATGAGCAGTTCTTC. Its protein product is CASSVIGLGDEQFF.

The chain has TRBV19 and TRBJ2-1; 7 nucleotides agree with TRBD1. Germline lookup yields CDR1 LNHDA and CDR2 SQIVND (reference sequence). This CDR3 spans 16 amino acids. Trimming removed 0 bases from V and 2 bases from J; junction bases left unmatched: 4. The CDR3 DNA sequence: TGTGCCAGTAGTATAGACGGGGACAGCGCCTACAATGAGCAGTTCTTC. Its translation: CASSIDGDSAYNEQFF. The whole variable domain, filled in from reference TRBV19 and TRBJ2-1, reads DGGITQSPKYLFRKEGQNVTLSCEQNLNHDAMYWYRQDPGQGLRLIYYSQIVNDFQKGDIAEGYSVSREKKESFPLTVTSAQKNPTAFYLCASSIDGDSAYNEQFFGPGTRLTVL.

In this sample, this clone turned up once. This chain links TRBV5-1 with TRBJ2-5, with a weak D call TRBD2 (5 bases). This CDR3 is built from 15 residues. The V end lost 4 bases, the J end lost 3 bases, and 16 bases lay between the germline ends. Looked up from germline, CDR1 is SGHRS and CDR2 is YFSETQ. The CDR3 here is CASSHKVTEEETQYF. The CDR3 nucleotides are TGCGCCAGCAGCCACAAAGTAACGGAGGAAGAGACCCAGTACTTC.

This rearrangement joins TRBV7-3 to TRBJ1-2; D gene ambiguous. V lost 0 bases and J lost 8, with 10 bases in between. The V gene's germline CDR1 is SGHTA and CDR2 FQGTGA. CDR3 length: 13 amino acids. The CDR3 reads CASSLTATGGYTF. As DNA, the CDR3 is TGTGCCAGCAGCTTAACGGCAACGGGGGGCTACACCTTC.

The rearrangement links TRBV18 to TRBJ2-3; 11 bases match TRBD2. The CDR3 has 16 residues. CDR1 and CDR2 from the germline V gene are KGHSH and LQKENI. The V and J ends lost 4 bases and 1 base, in that order; junction bases with no gene match: 4. CDR3 region: CASSLLAGAGTDTQYF. In DNA, the CDR3 is TGTGCCAGCTCACTACTAGCGGGGGCTGGCACAGATACGCAGTATTTT. The variable domain in full, completed from reference TRBV18 and TRBJ2-3, reads NAGVMQNPRHLVRRRGQEARLRCSPMKGHSHVYWYRQLPEEGLKFMVYLQKENIIDESGMPKERFSAEFPKEGPSILRIQQVVRGDSAAYFCASSLLAGAGTDTQYFGPGTRLTVL.

The J gene is TRBJ2-4, the V gene TRBV2, with 8 nucleotides matching TRBD1. Trimming cost V 1 base and J 3 bases; bases outside gene matches: 5. Looked up from germline, CDR1 is SNHLY and CDR2 is FYNNEI. CDR3 length: 16 residues. The CDR3 loop is CASSEGGQVNKNIQYF. As DNA, the CDR3 is TGTGCCAGCAGTGAAGGGGGACAGGTCAACAAAAACATTCAGTACTTC.

The rearrangement uses TRBV19 and TRBJ1-2; no clear D. The CDR3 consists of 12 residues. The V and J ends lost 4 bases and 11 bases respectively, with 14 bases between them. Germline lookup yields CDR1 LNHDA and CDR2 SQIVND (reference sequence). CDR3 amino acids: CASSKGSNRYTF. Here the CDR3 DNA reads TGTGCCAGTAGTAAAGGGAGTAACCGTTACACCTTC.

The gene calls are TRBV3-1 (or the pseudogene TRBV3-2) and TRBJ2-1, with D perhaps matching TRBD1 (6 bases). Germline V lookup: CDR1 LGHDT, CDR2 YNNKEL (reference sequence). Trimming removed 1 base at V and 6 bases at J, with 16 bases between. This CDR3 contains 16 residues. The CDR3: CASSQGLGAPPNEQFF. CDR3 bases: TGTGCCAGCAGCCAAGGGTTGGGGGCGCCCCCCAATGAGCAGTTCTTC.

The gene calls are TRBV5-1 and TRBJ1-1; the D is unclear. Trimming shortened V by 1 base and J by 0 bases, and 4 bases separated the two germline ends. Germline CDR1 reads SGHRS; CDR2 reads YFSETQ. The CDR3 is made up of 13 amino acids. CDR3 in amino acids: CASSLTLNTEAFF. CDR3 coding DNA: TGCGCCAGCAGCTTGACTCTGAACACTGAAGCTTTCTTT.

This clone was found once. This chain links TRBV9 with TRBJ2-7; TRBD2 might be the D (6 bases). Per the germline V gene, CDR1 is SGDLS and CDR2 is YYNGEE. The CDR3 spans 15 residues. V was cut by 0 bases and J by 1 base, with 11 bases left in between. The CDR3 here is CASSVGGVFSYEQYF. For the CDR3, the DNA is TGTGCCAGCAGCGTAGGGGGGGTGTTTTCCTACGAGCAGTACTTC.

This chain connects TRBV4-1 to TRBJ1-1, with 8 positions matching TRBD1. CDR1 and CDR2 from the germline V gene are MGHRA and YSYEKL. The CDR3 loop spans 14 amino acids. The junction had 7 bases not matched to a gene; V was cut back by 4 bases and J by 6 bases. The CDR3 loop reads CASSPGQGLAEAFF. The CDR3 DNA follows: TGCGCCAGCAGCCCCGGACAGGGACTGGCTGAAGCTTTCTTT.

This rearrangement joins TRBV7-9 to TRBJ2-7; 10 nucleotides match TRBD1. CDR1 SEHNR and CDR2 FQNEAQ come from the germline V gene (reference sequence). The junction had 5 bases not matched to a gene; V was cut back by 1 base and J by 2 bases. The CDR3 sequence is 16 residues long. The CDR3 here is CASSLEVGTGAYEQYF. The CDR3 DNA reads as TGTGCCAGCAGCTTAGAAGTTGGGACAGGGGCCTACGAGCAGTACTTC. Using reference TRBV7-9 and TRBJ2-7 for the parts outside the CDR3, the full variable domain is DTGVSQNPRHKITKRGQNVTFRCDPISEHNRLYWYRQTLGQGPEFLTYFQNEAQLEKSRLLSDRFSAERPKGSFSTLEIQRTEQGDSAMYLCASSLEVGTGAYEQYFGPGTRLTVT.

The table lists this clone with a count of one. The V and J genes are TRBV18 and TRBJ1-3; D remains ambiguous. Between the trimmed V and J ends, which lost 7 bases and 0 bases, there was a span of 13 bases. Per the germline V gene, CDR1 is KGHSH and CDR2 is LQKENI. This CDR3 region has 15 residues. The CDR3 bases are TGTGCCAGCTTCTCGAGCTCGAGCTCTGGAAACACCATATATTTT. This translates into CASFSSSSSGNTIYF.

J is TRBJ1-5 and V is TRBV19; 11 positions match TRBD1. After removal of 5 bases from V and 2 bases from J, the junction contained 11 bases not matched to a gene. This CDR3 spans 18 amino acids. CDR1 and CDR2 (germline): LNHDA, SQIVND (reference sequence). The CDR3 nucleotides are TGTGCCAGTAGTCCGGGACAGGGGGGACCGCCGGGCAATCAGCCCCAGCATTTT. Protein product: CASSPGQGGPPGNQPQHF.

This sequence joins TRBV2 and TRBJ1-2, with 9 bases identical to TRBD1. CDR1 is SNHLY and CDR2 is FYNNEI in the germline V gene. V shed 2 bases and J 5 bases; nucleotides not matched to a gene: 3. CDR3 length: 14 residues. The DNA for the CDR3 is TGTGCCAGCAGTGAAAGTGACAGGGGGTATGGCTACACCTTC. It translates to CASSESDRGYGYTF.

This chain connects TRBV9 to TRBJ2-5; 7 bases are a match to TRBD2. This CDR3 is built from 13 residues. V gave up 0 bases and J gave up 9 bases; unmatched junction bases: 5. Germline V gene lookup returns CDR1 SGDLS and CDR2 YYNGEE. This CDR3 reads CASSVVSGEAQYF. CDR3 sequence (DNA): TGTGCCAGCAGCGTAGTAAGCGGGGAGGCCCAGTACTTC.

The V gene is TRBV2, the J gene TRBJ2-7; TRBD2 is a possible D gene (6 bases). Germline CDR1 reads SNHLY; CDR2 reads FYNNEI. CDR3 length equals 13 residues. V gave up 5 bases and J gave up 1 base, with 9 bases separating them. CDR3 coding DNA: TGTGCCAGCAGTAGACTAGGTTCCTACGAGCAGTACTTC. Its translation is CASSRLGSYEQYF.

The gene calls are TRBV6-5 and TRBJ2-5, with D perhaps matching TRBD1 (5 bases). V was clipped by 6 bases and J by 3 bases, with 11 bases between them. The CDR3 extends over 13 amino acids. Germline assignment: CDR1 MNHEY and CDR2 SVGAGI. CDR3 protein: CASRGEQEETQYF. The CDR3 DNA reads TGTGCCAGCAGAGGGGAACAGGAAGAGACCCAGTACTTC.

V is TRBV30 and J is TRBJ1-3; 8 nucleotides align to TRBD1. Germline CDR1 is GTSNPN and CDR2 is SVGIG (reference sequence). There are 15 residues in the CDR3. V lost 3 bases and J lost 1; bases outside the gene matches: 5. The CDR3 region is CAWRDRVNSGNTIYF. The CDR3, as DNA: TGTGCCTGGAGGGACAGGGTAAATTCTGGAAACACCATATATTTT.

This sequence joins TRBV7-9 and TRBJ1-4; D is possibly TRBD1 (6 bases). Trimming removed 5 bases from V and 8 bases from J, with 12 bases in between. This CDR3 has 13 residues. The germline CDR1 and CDR2 sequences are SEHNR and FQNEAQ (reference sequence). The CDR3 protein is CASSAQGIEKLFF. CDR3 bases: TGTGCCAGCAGCGCCCAGGGGATCGAAAAACTGTTTTTT.

This chain connects TRBV5-4 to TRBJ2-1; 10 bases agree with TRBD1. Germline CDR1 reads SGHNT; CDR2 reads YYREEE (reference sequence). Trimming took 5 bases from V and 9 from J; bases not matched to a gene: 8. The CDR3 loop spans 14 amino acids. The CDR3 DNA sequence: TGTGCCAGCAGTTTCCGGGACAGGGGAAGTGAGCAGTTCTTC. Protein sequence: CASSFRDRGSEQFF.

The rearrangement uses TRBV4-1 and TRBJ1-2, with 8 nucleotides matching TRBD1. Germline CDR1 is MGHRA and CDR2 is YSYEKL. The CDR3 loop spans 15 amino acids. Trimming removed 1 base from V and 7 bases from J; junction bases left unmatched: 8. CDR3 loop: CASSQAGQGVGGYTF. The CDR3 nucleotides are TGCGCCAGCAGCCAAGCCGGACAGGGTGTGGGTGGCTACACCTTC.

The rearrangement uses TRBV25-1 and TRBJ1-2, with D uncertain. The germline CDR1 and CDR2 sequences are MGHDK and SYGVNS. CDR3 length: 11 residues. Trimming took 11 bases from V and 3 from J, leaving 10 bases between them. Here the CDR3 reads CASSMYYGYTF. Written as DNA, the CDR3 is TGTGCCTCAAGCATGTACTATGGCTACACCTTC.

J is TRBJ1-5 and V is TRBV6-5; 8 bases fit TRBD1. Per germline, CDR1 MNHEY and CDR2 SVGAGI. The CDR3 is 15 residues long. The V gene end was trimmed by 2 bases and the J gene end by 5 bases; junction bases not matched to a gene: 5. The chain's CDR3 is CASSYTTGEDQPQHF. The CDR3, as DNA: TGTGCCAGCAGTTACACGACAGGGGAAGATCAGCCCCAGCATTTT.

The rearrangement joins TRBV7-9 to TRBJ1-2, with D hard to call. Trimming took 0 bases from V and 0 from J, leaving 8 bases between them. CDR1 is SEHNR, CDR2 FQNEAQ, per germline (reference sequence). The CDR3 covers 15 residues. This chain's CDR3 is CASSLAAEPNYGYTF. DNA of the CDR3: TGTGCCAGCAGCTTAGCGGCAGAACCTAACTATGGCTACACCTTC. Drawing the rest from reference TRBV7-9 and TRBJ1-2, the complete variable domain is DTGVSQNPRHKITKRGQNVTFRCDPISEHNRLYWYRQTLGQGPEFLTYFQNEAQLEKSRLLSDRFSAERPKGSFSTLEIQRTEQGDSAMYLCASSLAAEPNYGYTFGSGTRLTVV.

This chain joins TRBV6-7 and TRBJ2-7; maybe TRBD1 (5 bases). TRBV6-7 is recorded as an ORF, its role being uncertain. The CDR3 consists of 16 residues. The V end was cut by 6 bases, the J end by 4 bases, with 22 bases between. The CDR3 is CASSPPGKSLDYEQYF. The CDR3 DNA reads as TGTGCCAGCAGCCCGCCAGGGAAGAGTCTGGATTACGAGCAGTACTTC.

This chain connects TRBV11-2 to TRBJ2-5; perhaps TRBD2 as D (6 bases). Trimming removed 3 bases from V and 2 bases from J, with 7 bases in between. Germline V lookup: CDR1 SGHAT, CDR2 FQNNGV. This CDR3 region has 13 residues. As DNA, the CDR3 is TGTGCCAGCAGCTTGGGACTTCAAGAGACCCAGTACTTC. Translating it yields CASSLGLQETQYF.